This TCR beta chain came from a study of pediatric ulcerative colitis. About this clone: Its antigen is undetermined.

Points from the study as a whole: A couple of patients had blood samples with substantially reduced template counts.

Sequencing was performed with immunoSEQ multiplex PCR; in TCRdb, only in-frame clones are kept and a portion is missing. The sample lists tens of thousands of clones; roughly nine tenths were seen once. The diagnostic colonoscopy in ulcerative colitis patients preceded any immunosuppressive treatment. Sequenced material: blood. The TCR comes from a boy aged 5-17 years with severe ulcerative colitis.

CDR3 amino acids: CASRLIQETQYF. The CDR3 coding sequence is TGCGCCAGCAGACTTATCCAAGAGACCCAGTACTTC. The chain has TRBV5-1 and TRBJ2-5; D is uncertain. The CDR3 spans 12 residues. Germline CDR1 reads SGHRS; CDR2 reads YFSETQ. The V end was cut by 5 bases, the J end by 1 base, with 6 bases between.